The clone carrying this T cell receptor (beta chain) was counted between two and nine times. The V segment lost 0 bases and the J segment 1 base; nucleotides outside the gene matches: 3. This CDR3 region has 16 residues. Per the germline V gene, CDR1 is SGDLS and CDR2 is YYNGEE. The data derive from a study of blood T cell repertoires in COVID-19. Across the whole study: Material from acute and convalescent COVID-19 was sourced from the United States, Italy and Spain.

The protocol was immunoSEQ multiplex PCR, while the TCRdb copy is restricted to in-frame clones and leaves out a portion. Of roughly 150,000 clones in the sample, almost 80% are singletons; the top ten hold 11%. This clonotype was sampled from a man between 60 and 75 years old who had recovered from COVID-19. V and J are TRBV9 and TRBJ2-3, with 9 positions matching TRBD2. The source material was peripheral blood. CDR3 nucleotide sequence: TGTGCCAGCAGCGTAGGGCTAGCGGGACGCACAGATACGCAGTATTTT. Translating gives CASSVGLAGRTDTQYF.